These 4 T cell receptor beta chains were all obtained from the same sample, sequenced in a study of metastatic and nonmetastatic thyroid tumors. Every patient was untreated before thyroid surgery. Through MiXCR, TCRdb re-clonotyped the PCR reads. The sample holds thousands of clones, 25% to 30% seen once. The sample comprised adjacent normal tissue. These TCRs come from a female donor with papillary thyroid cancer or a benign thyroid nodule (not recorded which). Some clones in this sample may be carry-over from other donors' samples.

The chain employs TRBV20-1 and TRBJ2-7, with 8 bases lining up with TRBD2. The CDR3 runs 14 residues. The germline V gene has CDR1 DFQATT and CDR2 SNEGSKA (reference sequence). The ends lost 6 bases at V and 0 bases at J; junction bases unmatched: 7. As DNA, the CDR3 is TGCAGTGCCGCCCGGACTAGCCTCTCCTACGAGCAGTACTTC. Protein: CSAARTSLSYEQYF.

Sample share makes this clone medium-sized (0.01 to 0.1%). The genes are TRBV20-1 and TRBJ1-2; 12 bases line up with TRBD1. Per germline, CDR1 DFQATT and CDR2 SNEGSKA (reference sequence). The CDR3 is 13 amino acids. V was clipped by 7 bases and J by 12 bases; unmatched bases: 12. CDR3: CSGKGDRGLVDTF. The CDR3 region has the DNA TGCAGTGGAAAGGGGGACAGGGGGCTGGTAGACACCTTC.

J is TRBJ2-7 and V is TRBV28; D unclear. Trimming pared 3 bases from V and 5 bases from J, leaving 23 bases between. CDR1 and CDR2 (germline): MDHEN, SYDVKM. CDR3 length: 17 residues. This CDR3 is CASSFETPLICGDEQYF. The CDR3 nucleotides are TGTGCCAGCAGTTTTGAGACACCGTTGATTTGCGGAGACGAGCAGTACTTC. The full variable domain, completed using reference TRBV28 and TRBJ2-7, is DVKVTQSSRYLVKRTGEKVFLECVQDMDHENMFWYRQDPGLGLRLIYFSYDVKMKEKGDIPEGYSVSREKKERFSLILESASTNQTSMYLCASSFETPLICGDEQYFGPGTRLTVT.

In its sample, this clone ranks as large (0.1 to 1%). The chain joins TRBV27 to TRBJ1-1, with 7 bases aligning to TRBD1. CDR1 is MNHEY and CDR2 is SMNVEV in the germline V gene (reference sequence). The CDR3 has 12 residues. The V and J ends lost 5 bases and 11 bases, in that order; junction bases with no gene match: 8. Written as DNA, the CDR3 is TGTGCCAGCAGTGCCCAAACAGGGGCGGCTTTCTTT. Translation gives CASSAQTGAAFF.